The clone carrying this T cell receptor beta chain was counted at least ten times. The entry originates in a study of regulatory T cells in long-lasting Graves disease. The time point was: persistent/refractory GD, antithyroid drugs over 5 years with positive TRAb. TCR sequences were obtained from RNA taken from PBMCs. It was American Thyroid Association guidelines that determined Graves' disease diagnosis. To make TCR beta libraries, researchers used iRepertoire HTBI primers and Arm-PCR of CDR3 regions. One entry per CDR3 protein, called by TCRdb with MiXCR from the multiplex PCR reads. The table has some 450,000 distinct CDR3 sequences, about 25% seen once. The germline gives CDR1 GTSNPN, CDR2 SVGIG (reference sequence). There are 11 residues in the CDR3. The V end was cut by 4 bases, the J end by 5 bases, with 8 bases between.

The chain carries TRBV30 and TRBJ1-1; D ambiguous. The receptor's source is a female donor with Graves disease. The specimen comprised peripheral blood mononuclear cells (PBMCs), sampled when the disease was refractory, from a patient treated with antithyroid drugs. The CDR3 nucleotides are TGTGCCTGGACTCGGTCGACTGAAGCTTTCTTT. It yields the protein CAWTRSTEAFF.